Presented here are 19 T cell receptor beta chains from one specimen sequenced in a study of T-cell memory formation after mild COVID-19. TCRdb re-called the 5' RACE reads with MiXCR, one entry per CDR3 protein. The repertoire includes about 120,000 distinct CDR3 sequences, around a sixth of them detected once, and approximately 14% sits in the top ten. Material: PBMCs or a T cell subset sorted from them (not recorded which). All receptors derive from an adult woman who had mild COVID-19 (a few samples of this study predate the infection). Cell type and time point are not known.

The V call is TRBV11-3, the J call TRBJ2-1; 12 nucleotides align to TRBD2. The CDR3 covers 15 residues. Trimming at V came to 4 bases and at J to 10 bases, leaving 8 bases not matched to a gene. Germline CDR1 reads SGHNT; CDR2 reads YENEEA. This chain's CDR3 is CASSYRLAGVVEQFF. As DNA, the CDR3 is TGTGCCAGCAGCTACCGACTAGCGGGAGTGGTAGAGCAGTTCTTC. Combining the CDR3 with reference TRBV11-3 and TRBJ2-1 gives the whole variable domain EAGVVQSPRYKIIEKKQPVAFWCNPISGHNTLYWYLQNLGQGPELLIRYENEEAVDDSQLPKDRFSAERLKGVDSTLKIQPAELGDSAVYLCASSYRLAGVVEQFFGPGTRLTVL.

The V call is TRBV4-2, the J call TRBJ2-1; D is unresolved. CDR3 size: 11 residues. Per the germline V gene, CDR1 is LGHNA and CDR2 is YNFKEQ. V lost 2 bases to trimming and J lost 5 bases, with 1 base between them. The CDR3 reads CASSQNNEQFF. The CDR3 DNA reads TGTGCCAGCAGCCAAAACAATGAGCAGTTCTTC.

V is TRBV4-1 and J is TRBJ2-1; tentatively, D is TRBD2 (7 bases). The CDR3 has 14 amino acids. Looked up from germline, CDR1 is MGHRA and CDR2 is YSYEKL. V was shortened by 0 bases and J by 9 bases, with 12 bases between the two germline ends. CDR3 in DNA: TGCGCCAGCAGCCAAGACGGGGGGCTCGGTGAGCAGTTCTTC. Translating it yields CASSQDGGLGEQFF.

The sample holds a few counts of this clonotype. The CDR3 DNA is TGTGCCAGCAGCTCCTTCGGGACTAGCGGGAGGGTGAGGTGGCACGAGCAGTACTTC. Its translation: CASSSFGTSGRVRWHEQYF. The V gene is TRBV7-9, the J gene TRBJ2-7, with 16 bases lining up with TRBD2. The length of the CDR3 is 19 residues. The germline CDR1 and CDR2 sequences are SEHNR and FQNEAQ (reference sequence). The V segment lost 4 bases and the J segment 5 bases; nucleotides outside the gene matches: 14.

The chain links TRBV13 to TRBJ2-5, with TRBD2 matching 15 bases. This CDR3 has 16 amino acids. Per germline, CDR1 PRHDT and CDR2 FYEKMQ (reference sequence). Unmatched junction bases numbered 5, after V lost 3 bases and J lost 6 bases. CDR3 in amino acids: CASSLWTSGRGKTQYF. The CDR3 DNA is TGTGCCAGCAGCTTGTGGACTAGCGGGAGGGGGAAGACCCAGTACTTC. The variable domain in full, with the rest retrieved from reference TRBV13 and TRBJ2-5, is AAGVIQSPRHLIKEKRETATLKCYPIPRHDTVYWYQQGPGQDPQFLISFYEKMQSDKGSIPDRFSAQQFSDYHSELNMSSLELGDSALYFCASSLWTSGRGKTQYFGPGTRLLVL.

The CDR3 loop is CASSLWVAETQYF. As DNA, the CDR3 is TGTGCCAGCAGCTTGTGGGTAGCGGAGACCCAGTACTTC. The V call is TRBV5-6, the J call TRBJ2-5; tentative D call: TRBD2 (5 bases). The CDR3 runs 13 residues. Germline V gene data show CDR1 as SGHDT and CDR2 as YYEEEE. V gave up 1 base and J gave up 5 bases, with 9 bases separating them.

This clonotype showed up just a few times. This rearrangement joins TRBV14 to TRBJ2-3; 14 bases align to TRBD2. CDR1 and CDR2 (germline): SGHDN, FVKESK. CDR3 length equals 17 residues. V dropped 4 bases and J dropped 5; count of bases not matched to a gene: 8. CDR3 bases: TGTGCCAGCAGCCGCCGAGGACTAGCGGGGGGAGAAGATACGCAGTATTTT. Translating gives CASSRRGLAGGEDTQYF.

The sample holds a few counts of this clonotype. The chain employs TRBV12-3 or TRBV12-4 and TRBJ2-5; perhaps TRBD2 as D (5 bases). This CDR3 comprises 14 residues. Trimming cost V 8 bases and J 5 bases, with 18 bases left between them. CDR3 protein: CASGGALVDETQYF. Here the CDR3 DNA reads TGTGCCAGCGGAGGAGCCTTGGTGGATGAGACCCAGTACTTC.

This clonotype was counted a few times. This rearrangement joins TRBV12-3 or TRBV12-4 to TRBJ1-2; TRBD1 matches at 7 bases. The CDR3 contains 11 residues. J was trimmed by 14 bases and V by 5 bases; bases with no gene match: 8. The CDR3 is CASSHGTQGTF. CDR3 coding DNA: TGTGCCAGCAGTCACGGGACACAGGGGACCTTC.

V gene TRBV4-3 combines with J gene TRBJ2-5; D remains unclear. CDR1 is LGHNA, CDR2 YSLEER, per germline. V was trimmed by 1 base and J by 6 bases, leaving 9 bases between them. The CDR3 contains 13 residues. The CDR3 region is CASSQALRKTQYF. In nucleotides, the CDR3 is TGCGCCAGCAGCCAAGCGTTGCGGAAGACCCAGTACTTC.

This clonotype was seen many times. The gene calls are TRBV18 and TRBJ2-7; 12 nucleotides match TRBD1. From germline, CDR1 is KGHSH and CDR2 LQKENI. There are 17 residues in the CDR3. Losses at the gene ends were 4 bases for V and 3 bases for J; bases not matched to a gene: 10. The CDR3 protein is CASSRELGTGGGYEQYF. The CDR3 coding sequence is TGTGCCAGCTCACGCGAGCTCGGGACAGGGGGCGGCTACGAGCAGTACTTC.

V and J are TRBV18 and TRBJ2-5; D may correspond to TRBD1 or TRBD2 (5 bases each). Germline CDR1 KGHSH, CDR2 LQKENI. The germline V and J ends were trimmed by 0 bases and 0 bases, with 11 bases remaining between them. This CDR3 is 16 amino acids long. This CDR3 is CASSPPVEGNQETQYF. The CDR3 nucleotides read TGTGCCAGCTCACCACCGGTCGAGGGGAACCAAGAGACCCAGTACTTC.

The chain couples TRBV6-2 or TRBV6-3 to TRBJ2-2, with 15 bases lining up with TRBD2. Trimming cost V 5 bases and J 5 bases; bases outside gene matches: 3. This CDR3 has 16 residues. CDR1 is MNHEY, CDR2 SVGEGT, per germline. The CDR3 nucleotides are TGTGCCAGCAGTCGGACTAGCGGGGGGGCAACCGGGGAGCTGTTTTTT. Translation gives CASSRTSGGATGELFF.

A note on this clonotype: Sequence at one end of the junction differs from germline and may be a read error. V gene TRBV7-9 combines with J gene TRBJ2-1; TRBD1 matches at 7 bases. The germline V gene encodes CDR1 SEHNR and CDR2 FQNEAQ (reference sequence). The CDR3 totals 15 residues. The CDR3 protein is CASSLVQGTYNEHFF. Here the CDR3 DNA reads TGTGCCAGCAGCTTAGTACAGGGGACCTACAATGAGCATTTCTTC.

This sequence joins TRBV27 and TRBJ2-3; D possibly corresponds to TRBD1 (6 bases). V was pared by 6 bases and J by 0 bases, with 13 bases between. This CDR3 region has 15 residues. Germline V lookup: CDR1 MNHEY, CDR2 SMNVEV (reference sequence). The CDR3 is CASSPGQWSTDTQYF. CDR3 nucleotides: TGTGCCAGCAGCCCCGGACAGTGGAGCACAGATACGCAGTATTTT.

This clonotype was observed a few times. The chain uses TRBV29-1 and TRBJ1-4; 7 bases are shared with TRBD1. Germline lookup yields CDR1 SQVTM and CDR2 ANQGSEA. The CDR3 consists of 13 residues. The J segment lost 4 bases and the V segment lost 6 bases, leaving 5 bases of the junction unmatched. CDR3 protein: CSVTGANNEKLFF. The CDR3 DNA is TGCAGCGTAACAGGGGCCAATAATGAAAAACTGTTTTTT.

In this sample, this clonotype turned up a few times. The chain recombines TRBV6-2 or TRBV6-3 with TRBJ2-3; a possible D gene is TRBD1 (6 bases). The CDR3 covers 11 residues. The ends were cut back, 2 bases at V and 11 bases at J, with 8 bases in the middle. Germline assignment: CDR1 MNHEY and CDR2 SVGEGT. The CDR3 DNA reads as TGTGCCAGCAGTTACGGGGGCAGGCAGTATTTT. Protein: CASSYGGRQYF.

This clonotype showed up just a few times. This sequence joins TRBV15 and TRBJ2-3; 9 positions agree with TRBD1. Germline V gene sequence: CDR1 LNHNV, CDR2 YYDKDF (reference sequence). V trimming: 5 bases; J trimming: 1 base; junction bases outside the gene matches: 1. The CDR3 has 14 amino acids. The CDR3 spells CATSRTGGTDTQYF. CDR3 nucleotide sequence: TGTGCCACCAGCCGGACAGGGGGCACAGATACGCAGTATTTT.

This clonotype occurred a few times. This chain joins TRBV6-6 and TRBJ2-1; D not resolved. This CDR3 contains 19 residues. Deletions cut 0 bases from V and 0 bases from J, with 18 bases between. Germline values: CDR1 MNHNY, CDR2 SVGAGI (reference sequence). The CDR3 here is CASSYSKPSHRFSYNEQFF. The CDR3 nucleotides read TGTGCCAGCAGTTACTCCAAACCTTCCCACCGCTTCTCCTACAATGAGCAGTTCTTC.